This T cell receptor (beta chain) was sequenced for a study of cytomegalovirus exposure and HLA in healthy donors (dated by TCRdb to the late 2010s). Concerning the study at large: According to a later analysis, the 100 to 150 validation repertoires were produced on the same platform as the approximately 620 repertoires of the first cohort. The study aimed to test whether cataloging public T cell receptors could reveal signatures of past pathogen exposure. Along with the approximately 620-subject first cohort, a separate validation cohort of 120 different subjects was used. To predict cytomegalovirus infection status, the study combined high-throughput TCR immunosequencing, statistical association of individual TCRs with disease status, and machine learning.

Libraries were made using the immunoSEQ multiplex PCR assay. The authors' pipeline ran thus. A statistical classification framework was developed to diagnose cytomegalovirus status using the catalog of TCR beta chain sequences. The table was pulled from immuneACCESS by TCRdb, which kept in-frame rearrangements only. Such tables lose some clones; where checked, under half of the loss comes from unresolved V genes, and the rest has no known cause. V, J and clone size were drawn from that table, and D and trimming were deduced from the DNA. The sample includes some 67,000 clones, with approximately 94% observed a single time. The top ten hold more than 0.9% of the sample. Concerning this clone: This clone's antigen is unknown. One base away there is no much larger clone; base qualities are not given.

Separate from the approximately 690-subject first cohort, the validation cohort of roughly 130 subjects was the group to which the donors belonged. Beyond this particular receptor, the publication reports: A total of 150 to 200 TCR beta chains were listed by the study as associated with cytomegalovirus. Three of the identified cytomegalovirus-associated TCR beta chains were confirmed in vitro to be specific for cytomegalovirus antigens. In a later analysis, TCRs clustered in the first cohort were found to also tend to co-occur in the 120 validation repertoires, with 94% of cluster scores above 0. Cytomegalovirus status was reported to be diagnosed by the classifier with high specificity and sensitivity in both the original and validation cohorts. Across donors, most TCR sequences were observed very rarely, whereas some public TCRs were present in many individuals. The authors suggested that the approach could potentially be generalized to other disease states and immunological phenotypes. All 130 or so repertoires were used to score co-occurrence in the validation cohort in a later analysis, because that analysis had no HLA typing for the cohort.

The specimen was PBMCs. The receptor's source is a woman aged 18-29 years in good health and CMV-seronegative.

The base sequence is TGTGCCACCAGCAGAGAGCGGGAGGGCTCCTACGAGCAGTACTTC. This translates into CATSREREGSYEQYF. Recombination joined TRBV15 with TRBJ2-7, and 9 bases in between align with TRBD2. The germline V gene (reference sequence) supplies CDR1 LNHNV and CDR2 YYDKDF. Reading from cysteine to phenylalanine, the CDR3 counts 15 amino acids. Only CDR3 DNA remains: 45 bases, in frame from the first base. After removal of 0 bases from V and 0 bases from J, the junction retains 0 bases not matched to a gene.